These 8 T cell receptor beta chains share one sample of origin, sequenced in a study of CD8 T cells in Susac syndrome. Random hexamers served to reverse transcribe roughly 0.5 to 1 ug RNA. One entry per CDR3 protein results from TCRdb running MiXCR on the immunoSEQ multiplex PCR reads. Here the sample spans around 190,000 distinct CDR3 sequences, 90% to 95% being singletons. Sample: CD4+ T cells from PBMCs. Source of these receptors: a human donor with Susac syndrome.

The rearrangement uses TRBV27 and TRBJ1-6, with D possibly TRBD1 on 6 matching bases. The CDR3 has 15 amino acids. The germline V gene has CDR1 MNHEY and CDR2 SMNVEV (reference sequence). Trimming removed 5 bases at V and 8 bases at J, with 16 bases between. CDR3 protein: CASSTRTGFDSPLHF. The CDR3 bases are TGTGCCAGCAGTACCCGCACAGGGTTTGATTCACCCCTCCACTTT.

Here the CDR3 reads CSAREDPYEQYF. CDR3 sequence (DNA): TGCAGTGCTAGGGAGGACCCCTACGAGCAGTACTTC. The chain links TRBV20-1 to TRBJ2-7; D possibly corresponds to TRBD2 (5 bases). Germline CDR1 is DFQATT and CDR2 is SNEGSKA (reference sequence). This CDR3 comprises 12 residues. V was clipped by 3 bases and J by 2 bases, with 8 bases between them.

This chain connects TRBV20-1 to TRBJ1-3, with D tentatively TRBD1 (5 bases). CDR3 length: 12 residues. CDR1 is DFQATT, CDR2 SNEGSKA, per germline (reference sequence). V was cut by 3 bases and J by 8 bases, with 11 bases left in between. The CDR3 loop reads CSARGDVYTIYF. CDR3 coding DNA: TGCAGTGCTAGGGGGGACGTGTACACCATATATTTT.

The gene calls are TRBV14 and TRBJ2-3; a weak D match, TRBD2 (5 bases). The V gene lost 1 base and the J gene lost 2 bases, with 7 bases spanning the gap. Germline CDR1 reads SGHDN; CDR2 reads FVKESK. The CDR3 spans 14 residues. Here the CDR3 DNA reads TGTGCCAGCAGCCAAGGGAGGTTCACAGATACGCAGTATTTT. Translation: CASSQGRFTDTQYF.

The J gene is TRBJ1-2, the V gene TRBV20-1; possible D gene TRBD1, 5 bases. CDR3 length: 14 residues. Trimming left V 6 bases short and J 2 bases short, with 16 bases between. CDR1 and CDR2 from the germline V gene are DFQATT and SNEGSKA (reference sequence). The DNA of the CDR3 is TGCAGTGCGGCTGGGGGAGAGTCCAACTATGGCTACACCTTC. Amino acid sequence: CSAAGGESNYGYTF.

This clonotype was picked up one time. The chain is built from TRBV20-1 and TRBJ2-1; D not certain. The V and J ends lost 0 bases and 2 bases respectively, with 14 bases between them. Germline V lookup: CDR1 DFQATT, CDR2 SNEGSKA (reference sequence). The CDR3 length is 16 residues. The CDR3 DNA reads as TGCAGTGCTAGAGACCCCCTCGCGGAACCCTACAATGAGCAGTTCTTC. Amino acids: CSARDPLAEPYNEQFF.

The chain recombines TRBV20-1 with TRBJ1-2; 10 nucleotides match TRBD1. The CDR3 consists of 14 residues. The germline gives CDR1 DFQATT, CDR2 SNEGSKA (reference sequence). The J segment lost 5 bases and the V segment lost 3 bases, leaving 6 bases of the junction unmatched. The CDR3 DNA sequence: TGCAGTGCTAGCCGACAGGGGGCATGGTATGGCTACACCTTC. This translates into CSASRQGAWYGYTF.

The V call is TRBV4-2, the J call TRBJ2-7; D gene ambiguous. This CDR3 spans 15 amino acids. The V gene lost 5 bases and the J gene lost 3 bases, with 17 bases spanning the gap. Germline V CDR1 and CDR2: LGHNA, YNFKEQ. In DNA form, the CDR3 reads TGTGCCAGCAGCGTGGACCAGGACGGACGCTACGAGCAGTACTTC. Translating gives CASSVDQDGRYEQYF.